These 24 T cell receptor beta chains were all obtained from the same sample, sequenced in a study of monozygotic twins with inflammatory bowel disease. Following a re-call of the 5' RACE reads, TCRdb has one entry per CDR3 protein and lacks DNA. Its listing shows fewer than 200,000 distinct CDR3 sequences. What was sequenced was blood. All receptors come from a human donor with ulcerative colitis or Crohn's disease, or a healthy co-twin of an affected twin (not recorded which).

This chain joins TRBV11-1 and TRBJ2-2; TCRdb calls TRBD1, which cannot be checked without DNA. Germline values: CDR1 SGHAT, CDR2 FQDESV (reference sequence). This CDR3 comprises 13 residues. CDR3 protein: CASSFRGAGELFF.

The chain combines TRBV5-1 with TRBJ2-1; TCRdb picks TRBD1, but there is no DNA to check that call. This CDR3 comprises 16 residues. Germline V gene data show CDR1 as SGHRS and CDR2 as YFSETQ. CDR3: CASRPGDLSSYNEQFF.

The V and J genes are TRBV5-4 and TRBJ2-7. Germline CDR1 SGHNT, CDR2 YYREEE (reference sequence). CDR3 length equals 14 residues. CDR3 amino acids: CASSLVTDQYEQYF.

CDR3 in amino acids: CASARTQFEAFF. The V and J genes are TRBV7-9 and TRBJ1-1; TCRdb's D call, TRBD1, is unchecked because there is no DNA. The CDR3 runs to 12 residues. From germline, CDR1 is SEHNR and CDR2 FQNEAQ (reference sequence).

The CDR3 loop is CASRAGTQETQYF. This chain connects TRBV6-1 to TRBJ2-5; the D call of TRBD1 rests on TCRdb alone, since no DNA is present to check it. Per the germline V gene, CDR1 is MNHNS and CDR2 is SASEGT. CDR3 length: 13 amino acids.

The chain carries TRBV4-3 and TRBJ2-7; as DNA is missing, the TRBD1 call by TCRdb cannot be tested. This CDR3 is 17 amino acids long. Germline V gives CDR1 LGHNA, CDR2 YSLEER. CDR3: CASSQDRLGEGDDEQYF.

The chain combines TRBV10-3 with TRBJ2-5; no DNA is available, so the TRBD1 call from TCRdb remains unchecked. The CDR3 sequence is 15 residues long. CDR1 ENHRY and CDR2 SYGVKD come from the germline V gene. CDR3 amino acids: CAISGRDREQETQYF.

This chain connects TRBV11-3 to TRBJ2-1; the D call of TRBD2 rests on TCRdb alone, since no DNA is present to check it. Germline CDR1 reads SGHNT; CDR2 reads YENEEA. This CDR3 comprises 16 residues. CDR3 loop: CASSLDWGLAGIEQFF.

V and J are TRBV3-1 and TRBJ2-1; TCRdb's D gene call, TRBD1, goes unchecked for lack of DNA. The CDR3 contains 15 residues. Germline lookup yields CDR1 LGHDT and CDR2 YNNKEL (reference sequence). CDR3 in amino acids: CASSQELADNNEQFF.

The chain combines TRBV10-3 with TRBJ2-6; absent DNA, TCRdb's TRBD1 call cannot be checked. Germline CDR1 is ENHRY and CDR2 is SYGVKD. This CDR3 comprises 16 residues. CDR3: CAISLTGGYGANVLTF.

The rearrangement links TRBV19 to TRBJ1-6; no DNA is available, so the TRBD1 call from TCRdb remains unchecked. CDR3 length equals 14 residues. Germline assignment: CDR1 LNHDA and CDR2 SQIVND (reference sequence). The CDR3 loop is CASRWDRVGSPLHF.

This chain joins TRBV7-2 and TRBJ2-3. The germline CDR1 and CDR2 sequences are SGHTA and FQGNSA. CDR3 length: 13 amino acids. The CDR3: CASSGSPTDTQYF.

The genes are TRBV5-1 and TRBJ2-5; the TCRdb D gene call, TRBD1, has no DNA to confirm it. The CDR3 is made up of 15 amino acids. Germline values: CDR1 SGHRS, CDR2 YFSETQ. The CDR3: CASSLTGGFPETQYF. The variable domain in full, with the rest retrieved from reference TRBV5-1 and TRBJ2-5, is KAGVTQTPRYLIKTRGQQVTLSCSPISGHRSVSWYQQTPGQGLQFLFEYFSETQRNKGNFPGRFSGRQFSNSRSEMNVSTLELGDSALYLCASSLTGGFPETQYFGPGTRLLVL.

The chain is built from TRBV7-8 and TRBJ2-6; checking the TCRdb D call of TRBD1 is not possible without DNA. The CDR3 covers 15 residues. Per germline, CDR1 SGHVS and CDR2 FQNEAQ. This CDR3 is CASRTGGSGANVLTF.

J is TRBJ1-6 and V is TRBV5-1; TCRdb outputs TRBD1, but without DNA this stays unchecked. In germline, CDR1 is SGHRS, CDR2 YFSETQ. The CDR3 consists of 14 residues. CDR3 protein: CARLQGRFWEPLHF. Variable domain in full (rest from reference TRBV5-1 and TRBJ1-6): KAGVTQTPRYLIKTRGQQVTLSCSPISGHRSVSWYQQTPGQGLQFLFEYFSETQRNKGNFPGRFSGRQFSNSRSEMNVSTLELGDSALYLCARLQGRFWEPLHFGNGTRLTVT.

The chain has TRBV7-2 and TRBJ2-1; TCRdb calls TRBD1, which cannot be checked without DNA. Germline loops: CDR1 SGHTA, CDR2 FQGNSA. The CDR3 contains 16 residues. Here the CDR3 reads CASSLGRGQPPREQFF.

The chain has TRBV12-3 or TRBV12-4 and TRBJ2-2. The CDR3 runs to 12 residues. CDR3 residues: CASSLIPGELFF.

This rearrangement joins TRBV2 to TRBJ2-7; TCRdb's D call of TRBD1 is untestable without DNA. There are 14 residues in the CDR3. From germline, CDR1 is SNHLY and CDR2 FYNNEI. The CDR3 sequence is CASSPQGFSYEQYF.

The rearrangement links TRBV4-3 to TRBJ1-1. CDR1 and CDR2 (germline): LGHNA, YSLEER. The CDR3 totals 19 residues. The CDR3 protein is CASSQDDGRVGTMNTEAFF.

The chain employs TRBV7-3 and TRBJ2-1; with no DNA, the TCRdb D assignment of TRBD1 cannot be verified. Germline V CDR1 and CDR2: SGHTA, FQGTGA. CDR3 length equals 16 residues. CDR3 amino acids: CASSPSAGGIYNEQFF. The full variable domain, in which reference TRBV7-3 and TRBJ2-1 provide the parts outside the CDR3, is GAGVSQTPSNKVTEKGKYVELRCDPISGHTALYWYRQSLGQGPEFLIYFQGTGAADDSGLPNDRFFAVRPEGSVSTLKIQRTERGDSAVYLCASSPSAGGIYNEQFFGPGTRLTVL.

The J gene is TRBJ2-7, the V gene TRBV7-9; with no DNA, the TCRdb D assignment of TRBD1 cannot be verified. CDR3 length: 16 amino acids. From germline, CDR1 is SEHNR and CDR2 FQNEAQ (reference sequence). This chain's CDR3 is CASSSTGVEPDYEQYF.

This sequence joins TRBV11-3 and TRBJ2-5; TCRdb outputs TRBD1, but without DNA this stays unchecked. CDR3 length equals 16 residues. Germline V gene data show CDR1 as SGHNT and CDR2 as YENEEA. Here the CDR3 reads CASSLGGGGVTETQYF.

This rearrangement joins TRBV29-1 to TRBJ2-6; TCRdb reports TRBD1, a call that lacks DNA to check it against. This CDR3 has 16 amino acids. Germline V gene lookup returns CDR1 SQVTM and CDR2 ANQGSEA. The CDR3 sequence: CSVDGGGASGANVLTF.

This chain joins TRBV18 and TRBJ2-1; the D call from TCRdb, TRBD1, cannot be confirmed without DNA. This CDR3 is built from 17 residues. Germline V lookup: CDR1 KGHSH, CDR2 LQKENI. CDR3 sequence: CASSRSYRGSSYNEQFF. Based on the CDR3 plus reference TRBV18 and TRBJ2-1, the full variable domain is NAGVMQNPRHLVRRRGQEARLRCSPMKGHSHVYWYRQLPEEGLKFMVYLQKENIIDESGMPKERFSAEFPKEGPSILRIQQVVRGDSAAYFCASSRSYRGSSYNEQFFGPGTRLTVL.